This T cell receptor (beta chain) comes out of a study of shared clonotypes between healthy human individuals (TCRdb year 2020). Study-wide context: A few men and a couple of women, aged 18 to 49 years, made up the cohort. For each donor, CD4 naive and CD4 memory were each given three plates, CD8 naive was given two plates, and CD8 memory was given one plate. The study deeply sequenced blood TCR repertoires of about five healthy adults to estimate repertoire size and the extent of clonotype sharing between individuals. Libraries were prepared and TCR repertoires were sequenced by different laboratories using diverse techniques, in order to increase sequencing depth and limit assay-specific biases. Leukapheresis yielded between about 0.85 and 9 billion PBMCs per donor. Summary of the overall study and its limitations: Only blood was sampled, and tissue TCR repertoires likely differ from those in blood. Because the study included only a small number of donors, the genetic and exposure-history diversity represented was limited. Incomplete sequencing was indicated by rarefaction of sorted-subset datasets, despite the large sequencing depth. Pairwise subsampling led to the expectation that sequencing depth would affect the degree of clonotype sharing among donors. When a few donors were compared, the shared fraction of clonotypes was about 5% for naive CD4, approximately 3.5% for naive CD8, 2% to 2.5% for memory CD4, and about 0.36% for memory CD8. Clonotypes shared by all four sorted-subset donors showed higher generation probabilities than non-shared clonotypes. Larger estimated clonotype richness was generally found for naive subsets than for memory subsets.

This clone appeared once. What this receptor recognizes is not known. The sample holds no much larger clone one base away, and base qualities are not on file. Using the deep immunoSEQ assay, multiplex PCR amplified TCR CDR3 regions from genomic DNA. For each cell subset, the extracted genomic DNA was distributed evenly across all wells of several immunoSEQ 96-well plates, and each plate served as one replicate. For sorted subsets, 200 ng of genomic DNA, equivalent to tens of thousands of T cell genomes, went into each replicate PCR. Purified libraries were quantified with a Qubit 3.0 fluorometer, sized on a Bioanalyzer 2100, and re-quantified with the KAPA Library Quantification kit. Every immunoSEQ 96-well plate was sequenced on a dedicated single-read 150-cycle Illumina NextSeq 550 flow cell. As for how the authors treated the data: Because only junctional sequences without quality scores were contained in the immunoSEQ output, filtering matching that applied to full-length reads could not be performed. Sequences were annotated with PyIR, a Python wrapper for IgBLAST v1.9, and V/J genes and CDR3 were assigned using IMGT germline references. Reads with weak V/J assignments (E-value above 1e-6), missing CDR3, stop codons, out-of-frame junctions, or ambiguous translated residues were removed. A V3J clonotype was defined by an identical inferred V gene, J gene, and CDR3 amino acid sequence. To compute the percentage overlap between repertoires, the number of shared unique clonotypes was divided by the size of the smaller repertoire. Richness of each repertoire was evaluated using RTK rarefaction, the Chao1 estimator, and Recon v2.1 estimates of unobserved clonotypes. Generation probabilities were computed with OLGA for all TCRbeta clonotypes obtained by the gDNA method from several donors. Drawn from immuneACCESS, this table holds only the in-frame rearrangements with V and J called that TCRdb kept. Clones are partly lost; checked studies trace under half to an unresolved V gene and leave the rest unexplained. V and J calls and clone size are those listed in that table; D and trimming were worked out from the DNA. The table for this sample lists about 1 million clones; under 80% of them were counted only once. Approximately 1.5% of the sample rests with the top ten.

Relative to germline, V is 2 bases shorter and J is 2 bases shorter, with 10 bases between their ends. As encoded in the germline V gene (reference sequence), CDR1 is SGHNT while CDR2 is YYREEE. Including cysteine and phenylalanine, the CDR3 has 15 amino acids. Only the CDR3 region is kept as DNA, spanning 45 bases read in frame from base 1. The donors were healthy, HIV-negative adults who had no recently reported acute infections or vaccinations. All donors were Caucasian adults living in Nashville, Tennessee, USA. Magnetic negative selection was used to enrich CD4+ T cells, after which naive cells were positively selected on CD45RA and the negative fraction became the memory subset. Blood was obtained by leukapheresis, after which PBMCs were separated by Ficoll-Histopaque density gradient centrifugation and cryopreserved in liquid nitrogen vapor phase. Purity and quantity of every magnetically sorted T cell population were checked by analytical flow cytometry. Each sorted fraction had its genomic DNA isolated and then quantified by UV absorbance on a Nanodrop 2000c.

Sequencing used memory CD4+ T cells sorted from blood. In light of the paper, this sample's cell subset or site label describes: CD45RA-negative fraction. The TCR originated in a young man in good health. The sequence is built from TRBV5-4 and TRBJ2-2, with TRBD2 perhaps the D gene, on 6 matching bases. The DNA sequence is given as TGTGCCAGCAGCTTAGGGACTGTTAACACCGGGGAGCTGTTTTTT. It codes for CASSLGTVNTGELFF.